This T cell receptor (beta chain) stems from a study of beta chain features in type 1 diabetes. The study, taken as a whole, reports: There was a moderate but significant shortening of TCRB CDR3s in all four CD4+ subsets of Type 1 diabetes patients. A potential influence of HLA type upon TCRB rearrangement remained unresolved herein.

With regard to this clone: The antigen remains unidentified.

cDNA synthesis used the whole RNA isolate, giving expressed TCRB sequences. Roughly 3.5 million reads per sample on average were obtained from naive, central memory and regulatory T cell samples. Here immunoSEQ multiplex PCR was the method, and the copy in TCRdb shows in-frame clones only, minus some. Here the sample spans about 230,000 clones, around 16% being singletons. V dropped 2 bases and J dropped 6; count of bases not matched to a gene: 5. Germline V gene sequence: CDR1 GTSNPN, CDR2 SVGIG (reference sequence). The CDR3 runs to 13 residues. The TCR was taken from a man in his thirties or forties with type 1 diabetes. Sequences were obtained from naive CD4+ T cells from blood. This chain connects TRBV30 to TRBJ2-3; 7 bases are shared with TRBD2. CDR3 sequence reads: CAWSNGEGDTQYF. CDR3 coding DNA: TGTGCCTGGAGTAACGGGGAGGGGGATACGCAGTATTTT.